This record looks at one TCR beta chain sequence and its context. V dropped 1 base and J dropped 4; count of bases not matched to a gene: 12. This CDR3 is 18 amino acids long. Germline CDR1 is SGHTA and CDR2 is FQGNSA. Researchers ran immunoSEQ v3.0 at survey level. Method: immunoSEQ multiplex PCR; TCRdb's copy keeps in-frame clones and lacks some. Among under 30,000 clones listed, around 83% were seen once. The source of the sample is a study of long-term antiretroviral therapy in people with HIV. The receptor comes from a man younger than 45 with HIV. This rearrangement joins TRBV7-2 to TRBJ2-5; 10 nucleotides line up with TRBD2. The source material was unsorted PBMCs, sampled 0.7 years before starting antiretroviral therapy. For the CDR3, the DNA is TGTGCCAGCAGCTTAGGAACAAGAGCGGGAGGGGGCAGAGAGACCCAGTACTTC. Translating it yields CASSLGTRAGGGRETQYF.